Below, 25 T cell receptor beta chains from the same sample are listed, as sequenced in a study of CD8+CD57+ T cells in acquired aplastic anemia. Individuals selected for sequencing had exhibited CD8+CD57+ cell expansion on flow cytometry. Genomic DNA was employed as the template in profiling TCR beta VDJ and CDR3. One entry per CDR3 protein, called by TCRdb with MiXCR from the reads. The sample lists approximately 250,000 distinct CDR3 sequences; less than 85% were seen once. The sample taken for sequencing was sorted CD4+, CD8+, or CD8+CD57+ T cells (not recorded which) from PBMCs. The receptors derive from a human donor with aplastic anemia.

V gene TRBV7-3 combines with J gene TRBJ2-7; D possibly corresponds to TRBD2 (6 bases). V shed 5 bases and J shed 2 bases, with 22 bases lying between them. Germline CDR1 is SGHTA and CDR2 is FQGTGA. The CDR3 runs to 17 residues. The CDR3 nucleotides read TGTGCCAGCAGCCCGGCGGTATTCGGGACTGGGGCCTACGAGCAGTACTTC. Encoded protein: CASSPAVFGTGAYEQYF.

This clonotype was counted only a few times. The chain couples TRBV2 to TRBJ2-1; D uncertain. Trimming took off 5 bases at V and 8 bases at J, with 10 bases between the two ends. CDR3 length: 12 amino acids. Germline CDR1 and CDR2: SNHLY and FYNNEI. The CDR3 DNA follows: TGTGCCAGCAGTTTTAACCGGGATGAGCAGTTCTTC. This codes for CASSFNRDEQFF. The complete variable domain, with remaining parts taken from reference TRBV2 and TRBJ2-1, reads EPEVTQTPSHQVTQMGQEVILRCVPISNHLYFYWYRQILGQKVEFLVSFYNNEISEKSEIFDDQFSVERPDGSNFTLKIRSTKLEDSAMYFCASSFNRDEQFFGPGTRLTVL.

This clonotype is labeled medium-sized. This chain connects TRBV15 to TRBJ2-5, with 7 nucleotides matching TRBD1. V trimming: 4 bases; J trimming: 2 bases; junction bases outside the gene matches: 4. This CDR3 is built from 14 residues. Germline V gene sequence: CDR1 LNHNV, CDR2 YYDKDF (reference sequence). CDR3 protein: CATSTRQGQETQYF. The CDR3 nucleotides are TGTGCCACCAGCACCCGACAGGGACAAGAGACCCAGTACTTC.

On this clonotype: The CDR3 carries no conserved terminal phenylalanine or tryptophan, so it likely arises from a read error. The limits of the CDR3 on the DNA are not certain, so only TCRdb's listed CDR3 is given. The CDR3 here is CASREGGGANHGY. This sequence joins TRBV7-2 and TRBJ2-3; the table's D gene call, TRBD1, was not cross checked with the DNA. The CDR3 totals 13 residues, both ends included. Germline V gene lookup returns CDR1 SGHTA and CDR2 FQGNSA.

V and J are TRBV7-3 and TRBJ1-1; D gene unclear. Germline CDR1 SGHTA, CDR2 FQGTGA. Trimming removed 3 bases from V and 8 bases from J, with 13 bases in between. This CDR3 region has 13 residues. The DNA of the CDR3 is TGTGCCAGCAGCTTCAGAGACGGCACGGAAGCTTTCTTT. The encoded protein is CASSFRDGTEAFF.

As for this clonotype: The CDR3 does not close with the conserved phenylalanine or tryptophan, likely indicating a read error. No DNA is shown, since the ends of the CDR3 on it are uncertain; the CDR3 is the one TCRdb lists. The CDR3 loop is CASSDDYRDQPQHFG. V usage is TRBV2 and J usage is TRBJ1-1; TRBD1, the table's D call, lacks a check against the DNA. Ends included, the CDR3 has 15 residues. In germline, CDR1 is SNHLY, CDR2 FYNNEI.

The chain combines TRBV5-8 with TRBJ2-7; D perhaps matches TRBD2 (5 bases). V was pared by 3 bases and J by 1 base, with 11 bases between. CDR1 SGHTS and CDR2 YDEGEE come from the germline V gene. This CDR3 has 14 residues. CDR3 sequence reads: CASSSVGLSYEQYF. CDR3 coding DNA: TGTGCCAGCAGCTCCGTCGGACTGTCCTACGAGCAGTACTTC.

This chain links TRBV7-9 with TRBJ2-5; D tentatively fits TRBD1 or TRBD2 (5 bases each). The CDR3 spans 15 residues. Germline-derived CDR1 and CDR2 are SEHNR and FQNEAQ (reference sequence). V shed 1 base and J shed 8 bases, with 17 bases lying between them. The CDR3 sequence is CASSLVPGAKDTQYF. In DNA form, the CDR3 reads TGTGCCAGCAGCTTAGTCCCCGGGGCAAAGGATACCCAGTACTTC.

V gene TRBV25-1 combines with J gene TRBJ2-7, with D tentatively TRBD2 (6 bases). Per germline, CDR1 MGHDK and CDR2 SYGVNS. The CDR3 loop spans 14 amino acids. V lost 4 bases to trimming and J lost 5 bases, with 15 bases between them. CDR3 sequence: CASSGSGAPNEQYF. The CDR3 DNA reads TGTGCCAGCAGTGGTAGCGGCGCTCCAAACGAGCAGTACTTC.

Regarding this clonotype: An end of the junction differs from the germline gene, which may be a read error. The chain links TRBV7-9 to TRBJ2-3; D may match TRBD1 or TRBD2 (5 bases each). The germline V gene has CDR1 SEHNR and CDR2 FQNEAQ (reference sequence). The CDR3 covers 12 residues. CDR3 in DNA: TGTGCCAGCAGCTTAGGACCCGGGGCGCAGTTTTTT. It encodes CASSLGPGAQFF. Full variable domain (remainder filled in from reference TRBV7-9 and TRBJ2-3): DTGVSQNPRHKITKRGQNVTFRCDPISEHNRLYWYRQTLGQGPEFLTYFQNEAQLEKSRLLSDRFSAERPKGSFSTLEIQRTEQGDSAMYLCASSLGPGAQFFGPGTRLTVL.

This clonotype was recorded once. The CDR3 DNA is TGTGCCAGCAGCGCGGCAGGGGATTTCCACAATGAGCAGTTCTTC. Translated: CASSAAGDFHNEQFF. The V and J genes are TRBV9 and TRBJ2-1; perhaps TRBD1 as D (6 bases). The germline V gene encodes CDR1 SGDLS and CDR2 YYNGEE. The CDR3 has 15 amino acids. The ends were cut back, 3 bases at V and 5 bases at J, with 15 bases in the middle.

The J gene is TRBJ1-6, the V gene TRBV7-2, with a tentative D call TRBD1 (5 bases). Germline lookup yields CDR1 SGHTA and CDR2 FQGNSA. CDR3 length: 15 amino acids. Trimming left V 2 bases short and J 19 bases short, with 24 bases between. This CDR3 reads CASSLSGGSGSQHHF. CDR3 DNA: TGTGCCAGCAGCTTATCGGGGGGTTCCGGTTCGCAGCATCACTTT. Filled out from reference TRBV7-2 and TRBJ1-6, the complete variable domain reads GAGVSQSPSNKVTEKGKDVELRCDPISGHTALYWYRQSLGQGLEFLIYFQGNSAPDKSGLPSDRFSAERTGGSVSTLTIQRTQQEDSAVYLCASSLSGGSGSQHHFGNGTRLTVT.

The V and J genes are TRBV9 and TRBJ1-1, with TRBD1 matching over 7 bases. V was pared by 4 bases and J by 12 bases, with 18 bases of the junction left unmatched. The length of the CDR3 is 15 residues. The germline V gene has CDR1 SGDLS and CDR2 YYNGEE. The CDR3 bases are TGTGCCAGCAGCTGGGGGGACCGACAGGGCGGAAACACTTTCTTT. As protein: CASSWGDRQGGNTFF. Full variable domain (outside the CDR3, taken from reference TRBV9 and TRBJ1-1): DSGVTQTPKHLITATGQRVTLRCSPRSGDLSVYWYQQSLDQGLQFLIQYYNGEERAKGNILERFSAQQFPDLHSELNLSSLELGDSALYFCASSWGDRQGGNTFFGQGTRLTVV.

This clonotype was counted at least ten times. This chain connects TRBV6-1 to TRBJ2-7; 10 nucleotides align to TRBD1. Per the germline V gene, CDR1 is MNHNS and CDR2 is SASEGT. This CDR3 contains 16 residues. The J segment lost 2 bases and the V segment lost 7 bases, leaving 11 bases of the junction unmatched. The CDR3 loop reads CASTFLTGTGAYEQYV. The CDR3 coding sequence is TGTGCCAGCACCTTCCTAACCGGGACAGGGGCCTACGAGCAGTACGTC.

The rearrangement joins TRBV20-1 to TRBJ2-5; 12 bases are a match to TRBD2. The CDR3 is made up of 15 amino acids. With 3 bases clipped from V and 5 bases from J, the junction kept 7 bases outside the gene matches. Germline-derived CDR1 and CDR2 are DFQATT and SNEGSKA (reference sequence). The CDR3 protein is CSARNLAGGWETQYF. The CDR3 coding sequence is TGCAGTGCTAGGAACCTAGCGGGAGGGTGGGAGACCCAGTACTTC.

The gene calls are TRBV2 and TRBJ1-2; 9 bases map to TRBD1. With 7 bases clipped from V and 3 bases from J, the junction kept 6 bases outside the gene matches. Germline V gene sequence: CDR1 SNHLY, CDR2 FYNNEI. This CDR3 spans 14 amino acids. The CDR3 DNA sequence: TGTGCCAGCACCCAGGGACAGGGTGACTATGGCTACACCTTC. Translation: CASTQGQGDYGYTF.

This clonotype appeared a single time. CDR3 nucleotide sequence: TGTGCCAGCAGATGGGGAGCTTCTAACTATGGCTACACCTTC. This sequence encodes CASRWGASNYGYTF. This chain links TRBV19 with TRBJ1-2; D unclear. The CDR3 has 14 amino acids. CDR1 is LNHDA, CDR2 SQIVND, per germline (reference sequence). V shed 9 bases and J shed 0 bases, with 14 bases lying between them.

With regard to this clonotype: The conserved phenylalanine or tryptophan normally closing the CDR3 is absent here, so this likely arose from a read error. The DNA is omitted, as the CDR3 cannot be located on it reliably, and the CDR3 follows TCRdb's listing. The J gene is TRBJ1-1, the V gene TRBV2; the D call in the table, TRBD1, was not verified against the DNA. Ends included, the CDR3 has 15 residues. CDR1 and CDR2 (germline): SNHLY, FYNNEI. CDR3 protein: CASGVGGTGKQEFFP.

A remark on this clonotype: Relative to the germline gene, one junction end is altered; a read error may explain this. The CDR3: CASSQDPSALHF. Here the CDR3 DNA reads TGCGCCAGCAGCCAAGATCCTTCGGCCCTCCACTTT. The chain joins TRBV7-2 to TRBJ1-6; D gene uncertain. CDR3 length: 12 residues. The V gene's germline CDR1 is SGHTA and CDR2 FQGNSA. Full variable domain (missing parts from reference TRBV7-2 and TRBJ1-6): GAGVSQSPSNKVTEKGKDVELRCDPISGHTALYWYRQSLGQGLEFLIYFQGNSAPDKSGLPSDRFSAERTGGSVSTLTIQRTQQEDSAVYLCASSQDPSALHFGNGTRLTVT.

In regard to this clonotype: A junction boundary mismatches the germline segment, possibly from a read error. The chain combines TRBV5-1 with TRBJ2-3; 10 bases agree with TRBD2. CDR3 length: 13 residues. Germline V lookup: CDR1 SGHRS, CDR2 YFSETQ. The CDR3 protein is CASSLGGTSAQYF. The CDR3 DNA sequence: TGTGCCAGCAGCTTGGGTGGGACTAGCGCGCAGTATTTT.

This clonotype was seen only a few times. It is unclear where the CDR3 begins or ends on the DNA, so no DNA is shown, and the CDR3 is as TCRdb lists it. Here the CDR3 reads CASSAVAGPQYFGF. This chain connects TRBV7-9 to TRBJ2-3; the D call in the table, TRBD2, was not verified against the DNA. Germline V gives CDR1 SEHNR, CDR2 FQNEAQ (reference sequence). The length of the CDR3 is 14 amino acids, counting both ends.

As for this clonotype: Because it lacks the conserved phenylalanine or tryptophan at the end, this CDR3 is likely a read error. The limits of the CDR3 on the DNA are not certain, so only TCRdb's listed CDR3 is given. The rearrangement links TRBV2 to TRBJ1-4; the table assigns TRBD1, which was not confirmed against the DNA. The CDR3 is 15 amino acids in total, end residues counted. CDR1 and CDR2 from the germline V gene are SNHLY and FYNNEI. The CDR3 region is CASGDGGTDMQNFVL.

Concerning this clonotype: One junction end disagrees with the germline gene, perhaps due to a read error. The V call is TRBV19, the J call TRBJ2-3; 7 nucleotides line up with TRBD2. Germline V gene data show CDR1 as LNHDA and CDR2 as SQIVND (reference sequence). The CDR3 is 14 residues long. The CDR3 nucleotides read TGTGCCAGTAGTATAGCTAGCGGAGCCTACAAGCAGCAGTTT. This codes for CASSIASGAYKQQF.

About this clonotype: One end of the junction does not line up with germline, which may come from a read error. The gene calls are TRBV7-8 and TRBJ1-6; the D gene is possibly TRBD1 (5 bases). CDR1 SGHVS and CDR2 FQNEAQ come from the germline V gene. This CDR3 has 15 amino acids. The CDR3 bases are TGTGCCAGCAGCCCGTGGTATCGACAGAGTTCACCCGTCCACTTT. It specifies CASSPWYRQSSPVHF.

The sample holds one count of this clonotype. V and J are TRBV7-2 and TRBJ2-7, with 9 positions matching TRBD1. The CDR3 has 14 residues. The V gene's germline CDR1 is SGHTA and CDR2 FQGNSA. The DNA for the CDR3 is TGTGCCAGCAGCCTGCAACAGGGGGCATACGGGCAGTACGTC. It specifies CASSLQQGAYGQYV.